This T cell receptor (beta chain) appears in the sequencing data of a study of T-cell reconstitution after alpha-beta-depleted transplantation in children. Study-level results: T-cell numbers and diversity one year post-transplant derived largely from freshly generated T cells.

Germline V lookup: CDR1 MNHEY, CDR2 SMNVEV (reference sequence). With 4 bases removed from V and 3 bases from J, the gap between germline ends came to 12 bases. The CDR3 loop spans 15 amino acids. TCRbeta library preparation incorporated unique molecular identifiers. TCRdb reprocessed the PCR reads with MiXCR, giving one entry per CDR3 protein. The sample holds hundreds of thousands of distinct CDR3 sequences, over 9.5% seen once. The sample holds many counts of this clonotype. Its target is not known. The sample was PBMCs, taken before TCRalphabeta/CD19-depleted stem cell transplant. This sequence was found in a child under 10 years old with inherited bone marrow failure, due to receive a stem cell transplant. This chain joins TRBV27 and TRBJ2-2, with D uncertain. CDR3 protein: CASSSAIGYTGELFF. The CDR3 DNA reads as TGTGCCAGCAGTTCCGCCATTGGGTACACCGGGGAGCTGTTTTTT.